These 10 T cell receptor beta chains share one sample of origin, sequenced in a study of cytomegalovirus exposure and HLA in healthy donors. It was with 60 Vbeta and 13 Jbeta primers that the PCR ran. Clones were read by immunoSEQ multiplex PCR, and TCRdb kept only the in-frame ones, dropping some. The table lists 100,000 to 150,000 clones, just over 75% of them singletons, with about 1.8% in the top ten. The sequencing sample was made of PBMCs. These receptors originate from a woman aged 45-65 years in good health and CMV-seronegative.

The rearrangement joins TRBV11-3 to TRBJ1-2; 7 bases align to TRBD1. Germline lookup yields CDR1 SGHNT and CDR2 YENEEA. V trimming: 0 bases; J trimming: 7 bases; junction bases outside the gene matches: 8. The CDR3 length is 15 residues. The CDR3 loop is CASSLDPTGVAGYTF. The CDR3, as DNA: TGTGCCAGCAGCTTAGATCCCACAGGGGTGGCTGGCTACACCTTC.

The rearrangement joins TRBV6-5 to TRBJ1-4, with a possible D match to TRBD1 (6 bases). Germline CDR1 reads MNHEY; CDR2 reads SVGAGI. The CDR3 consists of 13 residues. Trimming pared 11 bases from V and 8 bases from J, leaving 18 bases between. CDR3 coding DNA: TGTGCCTCCTGGAGGGGGGGCGAAGAAAAACTGTTTTTT. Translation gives CASWRGGEEKLFF.

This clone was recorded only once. The CDR3 DNA reads as TGTGCCAGCAGCCCCTCCGAGACTAGCGGGAGAGGGCAGTATTTT. This encodes CASSPSETSGRGQYF. J is TRBJ2-3 and V is TRBV7-9; 12 bases fit TRBD2. This CDR3 region has 15 residues. CDR1 is SEHNR and CDR2 is FQNEAQ in the germline V gene (reference sequence). V shed 5 bases and J 11 bases; nucleotides not matched to a gene: 11.

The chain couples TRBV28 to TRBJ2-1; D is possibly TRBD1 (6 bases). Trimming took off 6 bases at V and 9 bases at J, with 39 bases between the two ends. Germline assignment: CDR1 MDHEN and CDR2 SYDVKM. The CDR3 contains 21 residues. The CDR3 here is CASSFGAMRRTVGSLAGEQFF. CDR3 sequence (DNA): TGTGCCAGCAGCTTCGGGGCTATGAGGAGGACAGTTGGTTCTCTGGCGGGTGAGCAGTTCTTC.

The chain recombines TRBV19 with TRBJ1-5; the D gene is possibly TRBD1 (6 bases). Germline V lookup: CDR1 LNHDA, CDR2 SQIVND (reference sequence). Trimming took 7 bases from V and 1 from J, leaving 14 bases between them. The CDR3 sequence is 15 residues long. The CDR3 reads CASTRTALSNQPQHF. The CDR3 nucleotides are TGTGCCAGTACCCGGACAGCACTCAGCAATCAGCCCCAGCATTTT.

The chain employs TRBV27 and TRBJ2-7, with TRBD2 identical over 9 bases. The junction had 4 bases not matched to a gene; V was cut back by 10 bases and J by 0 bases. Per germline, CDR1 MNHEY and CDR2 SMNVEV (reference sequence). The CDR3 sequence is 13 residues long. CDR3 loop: CAKQAGGSYEQYF. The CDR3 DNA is TGTGCCAAACAAGCGGGAGGCTCCTACGAGCAGTACTTC.

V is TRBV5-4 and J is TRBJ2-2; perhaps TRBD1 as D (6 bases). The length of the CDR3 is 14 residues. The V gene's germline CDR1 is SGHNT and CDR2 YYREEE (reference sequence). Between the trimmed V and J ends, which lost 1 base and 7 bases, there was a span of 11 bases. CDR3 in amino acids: CASSLPGEVGELFF. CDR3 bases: TGTGCCAGCAGCTTGCCAGGGGAAGTCGGGGAGCTGTTTTTT. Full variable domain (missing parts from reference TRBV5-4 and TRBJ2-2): ETGVTQSPTHLIKTRGQQVTLRCSSQSGHNTVSWYQQALGQGPQFIFQYYREEENGRGNFPPRFSGLQFPNYSSELNVNALELDDSALYLCASSLPGEVGELFFGEGSRLTVL.

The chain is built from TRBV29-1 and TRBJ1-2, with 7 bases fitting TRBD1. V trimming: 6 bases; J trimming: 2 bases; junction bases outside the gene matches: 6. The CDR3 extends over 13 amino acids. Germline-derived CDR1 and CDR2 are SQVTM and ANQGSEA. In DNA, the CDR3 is TGCAGCGTAGAAAAGGGACAGAACTATGGCTACACCTTC. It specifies CSVEKGQNYGYTF.

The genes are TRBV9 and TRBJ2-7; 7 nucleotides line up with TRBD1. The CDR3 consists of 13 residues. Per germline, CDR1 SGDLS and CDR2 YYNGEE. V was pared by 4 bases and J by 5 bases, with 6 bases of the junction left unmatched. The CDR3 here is CASSSRGPHEQYV. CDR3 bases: TGTGCCAGCAGCTCGAGGGGGCCCCACGAGCAGTACGTC.

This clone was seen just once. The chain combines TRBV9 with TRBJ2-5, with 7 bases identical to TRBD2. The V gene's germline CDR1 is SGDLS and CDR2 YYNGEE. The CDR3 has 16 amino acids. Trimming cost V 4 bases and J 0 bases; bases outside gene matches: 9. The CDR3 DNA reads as TGTGCCAGCAGCCACTTGCCTAGCGGAGACCAAGAGACCCAGTACTTC. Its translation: CASSHLPSGDQETQYF.